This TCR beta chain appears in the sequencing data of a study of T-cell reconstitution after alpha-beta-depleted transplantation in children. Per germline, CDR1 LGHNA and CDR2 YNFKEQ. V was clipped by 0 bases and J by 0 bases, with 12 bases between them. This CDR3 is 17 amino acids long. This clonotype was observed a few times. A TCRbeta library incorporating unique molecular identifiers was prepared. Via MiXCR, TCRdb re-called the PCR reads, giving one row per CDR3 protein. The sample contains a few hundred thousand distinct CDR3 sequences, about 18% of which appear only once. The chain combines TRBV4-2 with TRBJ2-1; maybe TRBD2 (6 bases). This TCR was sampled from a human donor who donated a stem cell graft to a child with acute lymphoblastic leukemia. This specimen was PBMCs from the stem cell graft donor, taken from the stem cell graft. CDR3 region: CASSQDPGVSSYNEQFF. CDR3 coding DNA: TGTGCCAGCAGCCAAGATCCGGGAGTGAGCTCCTACAATGAGCAGTTCTTC.